This TCR beta chain stems from a study of blood T cell repertoires in COVID-19. As for the study in general: Sample material is recorded as cDNA or gDNA derived from T cells, B-cell-depleted T cells, or PBMCs.

TCRdb's table, derived via immunoSEQ multiplex PCR, lists solely in-frame clones and lacks some. The sample lists about 330,000 clones, roughly 85% occurring once. Germline values: CDR1 SGHRS, CDR2 YFSETQ. CDR3 length: 14 residues. J lost 6 bases, V lost 4 bases, and 6 bases had no gene match. The chain carries TRBV5-1 and TRBJ1-5; 8 bases match TRBD1. This receptor was taken from a human donor in a cohort sampled during active COVID-19. Material: peripheral blood. The CDR3 protein is CASSQDRERQPQHF. The CDR3 DNA follows: TGCGCCAGCAGCCAGGACAGGGAACGTCAGCCCCAGCATTTT.